This T cell receptor beta chain was retrieved from a study of metastatic and nonmetastatic thyroid tumors. Ahead of thyroid surgery, no patient had received treatment of any kind. In the original processing: Building a distant-metastasis classifier for papillary thyroid cancer drew on CDR3 differences across clinicopathological groups. From the PCR reads, TCRdb re-called clones with MiXCR. The authors' filters were not applied to this entry. The sample carries about 25,000 clones, approximately 13% recorded once. A single count supports this clone. V was pared by 2 bases and J by 3 bases, with 22 bases between. This CDR3 has 19 residues. Looked up from germline, CDR1 is MGHRA and CDR2 is YSYEKL.

This sequence was found in a female donor with papillary thyroid cancer or a benign thyroid nodule (not recorded which). Some clones in this sample may be carry-over from other donors' samples. The rearrangement uses TRBV4-1 and TRBJ1-4; TRBD1 is a possible D gene (5 bases). Material for sequencing was blood. The CDR3 DNA follows: TGCGCCAGCAGCCAAAACCTTCCGATTTGGACATATTCTAATGAAAAACTGTTTTTT. This sequence encodes CASSQNLPIWTYSNEKLFF.